This is a list of T cell receptor beta chains from one sample in a study of blood T cell repertoires in COVID-19. Profiled with immunoSEQ multiplex PCR; TCRdb holds only in-frame clones, not every one. This table has about 140,000 clones, approximately 81% appearing once. The source material was peripheral blood. The receptors were gathered from a human donor in a cohort sampled during active COVID-19. CDR3s include the opening cysteine and the closing phenylalanine or tryptophan. D genes are given only for firm matches. Not all rows give a size; the values are once, few, many and, for expanded clones, a class.

V,J,size,D,DNA,CDR3
TRBV19,TRBJ1-5,-,-,TGTGCCAGTAGTAGGACTGGGGATCCCGTCCGGCCCCAGCATTTT,CASSRTGDPVRPQHF
TRBV20-1,TRBJ2-7,-,-,TGCAGTGCAAGACAGGCCTACGAGCAGTACTTC,CSARQAYEQYF
TRBV27,TRBJ1-2,-,TRBD1,TGTGCCAGCAGTCTCCGGACAGGGGCCATGAACTATGGCTACACCTTC,CASSLRTGAMNYGYTF
TRBV7-8,TRBJ2-5,-,TRBD2,TGTGCCAGCAGCCCCAGGACTAGCCTCCAAGAGACCCAGTACTTC,CASSPRTSLQETQYF
TRBV5-1,TRBJ2-2,-,-,TGCGCCAGCACATCCTATACGAACACCGGGGAGCTGTTTTTT,CASTSYTNTGELFF
TRBV6-2/TRBV6-3,TRBJ2-5,-,-,TGTGCCAGCAGTACCCAGGTTAGCCAAGAGACCCAGTACTTC,CASSTQVSQETQYF
TRBV28,TRBJ2-7,-,TRBD2,TGTGCCAGCAGTTCCCCAGCGGGAAATACGGGAGAGCAGTACTTC,CASSSPAGNTGEQYF
TRBV5-6,TRBJ1-2,-,-,TGTGCCAGCAGCCCACAGGGACACGGCTACACCTTC,CASSPQGHGYTF
TRBV4-2,TRBJ2-3,-,-,TGTGCCAGCAGCCAAGATTGGGGAGGGGGGAATACGCAGTATTTT,CASSQDWGGGNTQYF
TRBV5-6,TRBJ2-7,few,TRBD1,TGTGCCAGCAGCTGGGGAAACAGGGGGCCGGACTTC,CASSWGNRGPDF
TRBV19,TRBJ1-1,-,TRBD1,TGTGCCAGTAGTACAGGACAGGTTAGCACTGAAGCTTTCTTT,CASSTGQVSTEAFF
TRBV10-3,TRBJ1-3,once,-,TGTGCCATCAGTGAGTCCTCCGGGAACTACCCAGGAAACACCATATATTTT,CAISESSGNYPGNTIYF
TRBV23-1,TRBJ1-5,-,-,TGCGCCAGCAGTCAGAGGAGTGAGGGTTCCCCCAATCAGCCCCAGCATTTT,CASSQRSEGSPNQPQHF
TRBV6-5,TRBJ2-7,few,TRBD1,TGTGCCAGACAGGGGGCACCCTACGAGCAGTACTTC,CARQGAPYEQYF
TRBV11-2,TRBJ2-1,few,-,TGTGCCAGCAGCTTAGCGGGCAATGAGCAGTTCTTC,CASSLAGNEQFF
TRBV6-5,TRBJ1-2,few,-,TGTGCCAGCAGTTATTTAGATTCCTCCTATTCTGGCTACACCTTC,CASSYLDSSYSGYTF
TRBV5-1,TRBJ2-7,-,TRBD1,TGCGCCAGCAGCTACGGGACAGGGGGAATCGAGCAGTACTTC,CASSYGTGGIEQYF
TRBV6-6,TRBJ2-7,-,-,TGTGCCAGCAGTCACCAAGGGGTAGCCGACTCGATCGGGTACTACGAGCAGTACTTC,CASSHQGVADSIGYYEQYF
TRBV27,TRBJ1-2,few,TRBD1,TGTGCCAGCAGTCCCCGACAGGGGTATGGCTACACCTTC,CASSPRQGYGYTF
TRBV5-1,TRBJ2-7,-,TRBD2,TGCGCCAGCAGCTTGGATGGACGACTAGCGGGAGGGGGCCACGAGCAGTACTTC,CASSLDGRLAGGGHEQYF
TRBV5-6,TRBJ2-3,-,-,TGTGCCAGCAGCTTTTCGGACAGAACAGATACGCAGTATTTT,CASSFSDRTDTQYF
TRBV7-2,TRBJ1-5,-,-,TGTGCCAGCAGCGGGGACATCGGACCCCAGCATTTT,CASSGDIGPQHF
TRBV11-2,TRBJ2-5,few,TRBD2,TGTGCCAGCAGCTTAGGAGGGACTATGAATGACCGGGGGACCCAGTACTTC,CASSLGGTMNDRGTQYF
TRBV4-2,TRBJ1-4,-,TRBD1,TGTGCCAGCAGCCAAGAAAGGACAGGGGCTTCGACTAATGAAAAACTGTTTTTT,CASSQERTGASTNEKLFF
TRBV25-1,TRBJ2-3,few,-,TGTGCCAGCAGGGAACAGGGTCTTTTGGCAGATACGCAGTATTTT,CASREQGLLADTQYF
TRBV7-2,TRBJ2-5,few,-,TGTGCCAGCAGCCTCACTATACCCTCACCTAATTGGCCAGAGACCCAGTACTTC,CASSLTIPSPNWPETQYF
TRBV28,TRBJ2-7,-,TRBD2,TGTGCCAGCAGTGTTAATAGCGGGATCTACGAGCAGTACTTC,CASSVNSGIYEQYF
TRBV7-2,TRBJ2-2,few,-,TGTGCCAGCAGCGTTGACTACCGACCCACCGGGGAGCTGTTTTTT,CASSVDYRPTGELFF
TRBV4-3,TRBJ2-7,-,TRBD2,TGCGCCAGCAGCCAACTATCAGGACTAGCGGGGAGAATCTCGCAGTACTTC,CASSQLSGLAGRISQYF
TRBV4-2,TRBJ2-7,-,TRBD2,TGTGCCAGCAGCCCGAGCGGGAGACTCGGCGAGCAGTACTTC,CASSPSGRLGEQYF
TRBV5-6,TRBJ2-5,-,-,TGTGCCAGCAGAACCGACAGGCTTACAGAGACCCAGTACTTC,CASRTDRLTETQYF
TRBV2,TRBJ1-4,-,-,TGTGCCAGCAGTGAACGGGGAACAACTAATGAAAAACTGTTTTTT,CASSERGTTNEKLFF
TRBV25-1,TRBJ2-7,-,-,TGTGCCAGCATCGCCTCCGGGAGCCTCTCCTACGAGCAGTACTTC,CASIASGSLSYEQYF
TRBV5-1,TRBJ1-6,-,TRBD1,TGCGCCAGCAGCTTGGATGGGGACAGGGGTTCACCCCTCCACTTT,CASSLDGDRGSPLHF
TRBV18,TRBJ2-5,-,-,TGTGCCAGCTCACTCGGACTCAAAGAGACCCAGTACTTC,CASSLGLKETQYF
TRBV27,TRBJ1-1,-,-,TGTGCCAGCAGTCCACTCCTAATAAGACAATGGGGCGGGGGCTTGACTGAAGCTTTCTTT,CASSPLLIRQWGGGLTEAFF
TRBV4-3,TRBJ2-7,-,TRBD1,TGCGCCAGCAGCCAAGAAGGAGACAGGGGGCCGTACGAGCAGTACTTC,CASSQEGDRGPYEQYF
TRBV4-3,TRBJ2-1,-,TRBD2,TGCGCCAGCAGCCAAGGGCTAGCGGGAGGGCTTTGGGATGAGCAGTTCTTC,CASSQGLAGGLWDEQFF
TRBV27,TRBJ1-1,many,-,TGTGCCAGCAGTTTAAGGGCAGGGCAGGGGAACACTGAAGCTTTCTTT,CASSLRAGQGNTEAFF
TRBV29-1,TRBJ2-3,-,-,TGCAGCGTTGCCAGCGACGGTAGCACAGATACGCAGTATTTT,CSVASDGSTDTQYF
TRBV11-2,TRBJ1-2,-,TRBD1,TGTGCCAGCAGCCAGGGACAGTATTATGGCTACACCTTC,CASSQGQYYGYTF
TRBV18,TRBJ1-5,-,TRBD1,TGTGCCAGCTCACGGGACAGGGGAGTGGGTCAGCCCCAGCATTTT,CASSRDRGVGQPQHF
TRBV28,TRBJ2-1,-,TRBD2,TGTGCCAGCAGTTTATTAGGACTAGCGAACAATGAGCAGTTCTTC,CASSLLGLANNEQFF
TRBV9,TRBJ1-2,-,TRBD1,TGTGCCAGCAGAGGACAGGGAAAGGGCTACACCTTC,CASRGQGKGYTF
TRBV4-2,TRBJ2-2,-,-,TGTGCCAGCAGCCAAGATCGACTTACCGGGGAGCTGTTTTTT,CASSQDRLTGELFF
TRBV19,TRBJ2-2,-,-,TGTGCCAGTAGTATAGCTTGGGGCGGACCCCCCGGGGAGCTGTTTTTT,CASSIAWGGPPGELFF
TRBV7-2,TRBJ1-1,-,TRBD1,TGTGCCAGCAGCACCGACAAGGGGGCGCGCACTGAAGCTTTCTTT,CASSTDKGARTEAFF
TRBV5-1,TRBJ1-4,-,TRBD1,TGCGCCAGCAGCCTAGCTAGACAGGGCGGTAATGAAAAACTGTTTTTT,CASSLARQGGNEKLFF
TRBV29-1,TRBJ2-7,-,TRBD1,TGCAGCGTCGGGACAGGGGTGGAGGAGCAGTACTTC,CSVGTGVEEQYF
TRBV27,TRBJ2-1,-,TRBD2,TGTGCCAGCAGCCCAGGACTAGCGGGAGGGGGTGGGGACTACAATGAGCAGTTCTTC,CASSPGLAGGGGDYNEQFF